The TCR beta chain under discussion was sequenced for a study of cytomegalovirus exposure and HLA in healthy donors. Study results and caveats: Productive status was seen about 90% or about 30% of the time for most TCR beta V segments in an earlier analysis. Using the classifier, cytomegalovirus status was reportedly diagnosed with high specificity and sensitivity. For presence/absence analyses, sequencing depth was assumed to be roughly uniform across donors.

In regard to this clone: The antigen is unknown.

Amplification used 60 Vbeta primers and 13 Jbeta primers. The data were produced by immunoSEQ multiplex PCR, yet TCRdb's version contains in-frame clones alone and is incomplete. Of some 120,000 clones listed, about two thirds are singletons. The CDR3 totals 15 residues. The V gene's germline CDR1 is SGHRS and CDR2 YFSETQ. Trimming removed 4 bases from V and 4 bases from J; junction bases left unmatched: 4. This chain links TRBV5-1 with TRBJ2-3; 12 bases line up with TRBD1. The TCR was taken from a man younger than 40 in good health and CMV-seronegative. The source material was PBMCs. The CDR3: CASSTGQGASDTQYF. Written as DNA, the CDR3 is TGCGCCAGCAGCACGGGACAGGGGGCTTCAGATACGCAGTATTTT.